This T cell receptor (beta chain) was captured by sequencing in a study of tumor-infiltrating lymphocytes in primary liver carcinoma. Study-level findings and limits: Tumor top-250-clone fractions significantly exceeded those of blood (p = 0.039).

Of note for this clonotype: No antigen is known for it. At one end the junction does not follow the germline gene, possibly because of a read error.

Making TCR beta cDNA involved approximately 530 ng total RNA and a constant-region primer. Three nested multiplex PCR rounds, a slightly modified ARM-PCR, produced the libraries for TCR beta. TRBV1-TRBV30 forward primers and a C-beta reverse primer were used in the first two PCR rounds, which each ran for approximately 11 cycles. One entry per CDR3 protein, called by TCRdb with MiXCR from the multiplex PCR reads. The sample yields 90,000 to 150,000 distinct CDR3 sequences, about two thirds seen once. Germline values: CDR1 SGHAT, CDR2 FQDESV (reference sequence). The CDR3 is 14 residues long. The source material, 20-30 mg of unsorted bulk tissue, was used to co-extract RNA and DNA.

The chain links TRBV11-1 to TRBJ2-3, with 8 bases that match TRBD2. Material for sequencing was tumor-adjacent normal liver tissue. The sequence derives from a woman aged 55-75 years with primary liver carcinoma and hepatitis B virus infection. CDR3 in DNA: TGTGCCAGCAGCCCCACTAGCGGCACAGATACGCAATATTTT. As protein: CASSPTSGTDTQYF. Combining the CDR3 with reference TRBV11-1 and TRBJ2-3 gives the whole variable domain EAEVAQSPRYKITEKSQAVAFWCDPISGHATLYWYRQILGQGPELLVQFQDESVVDDSQLPKDRFSAERLKGVDSTLKIQPAELGDSAMYLCASSPTSGTDTQYFGPGTRLTVL.